This TCR beta chain is from a study of cytomegalovirus exposure and HLA in healthy donors. Study-wide results and caveats: The investigators catalogued 150 to 200 TCR beta chains as cytomegalovirus-associated.

This PCR relied on a set of 60 Vbeta primers and 13 Jbeta primers. Sequenced by immunoSEQ multiplex PCR; TCRdb stores in-frame clones only, minus some. The sample includes more than 65,000 clones, 65% to 75% of them seen just once. Comment on this clone: The antigen remains undetermined.

The germline V gene encodes CDR1 GTSNPN and CDR2 SVGIG (reference sequence). The CDR3 is made up of 15 amino acids. The V end lost 3 bases, the J end lost 3 bases, and 17 bases lay between the germline ends. The chain links TRBV30 to TRBJ1-2; D unclear. The TCR sequence derives from a woman aged 55 to 70 in good health and CMV-seropositive. Sequencing was carried out using PBMCs. The CDR3 sequence is CAWSQEGRPYYGYTF. The CDR3 DNA reads TGTGCCTGGAGCCAGGAAGGCAGGCCCTACTATGGCTACACCTTC.